The present entry profiles one T cell receptor (beta chain) with its context. Its antigen is currently unknown. This record belongs to a study of CXCR3-negative and CXCR3-positive naive CD8 T cells. Study-level findings and limits: In both naive subsets diversity was comparably high, whereas memory CD8+ cells showed much lower diversity. Comparison of naive CXCR3-negative and CXCR3-positive cells revealed similar TRBV-TRBJ usage, while memory cells differed. Once cells were cryopreserved, CXCR3 expression went down partly, and most assays used fresh PBMCs.

The germline gives CDR1 SQVTM, CDR2 ANQGSEA. The CDR3 is 11 amino acids. Investigators sorted each CD8+ T cell subset in triplicate, taking 300,000 cells each time. Libraries of TRB cDNA were made by 5' RACE and carried UMIs. TCRdb processed the 5' RACE reads again and assigns one entry to each CDR3 protein, with no DNA. The sample includes about 40,000 distinct CDR3 sequences. The sample comprised memory CD8+ T cells from blood. The rearrangement links TRBV29-1 to TRBJ2-1. The TCR originated in a human donor in good health. Some clones in this sample may be carry-over from other donors' samples. CDR3 in amino acids: CSVGQDNEQFF.